These 15 T cell receptor beta chains share one sample of origin, sequenced in a study of OX40 agonist ivuxolimab in advanced cancers. The data were produced by immunoSEQ multiplex PCR, yet TCRdb's version contains in-frame clones alone and is incomplete. Among approximately 65,000 clones listed, around 87% were seen once. The starting material was CD4+ or CD8+ T cells sorted from blood, obtained in a trial of the OX40 agonist ivuxolimab. These receptors were collected from an adult with an advanced solid tumor such as melanoma, head and neck, liver or kidney cancer.

The J gene is TRBJ2-5, the V gene TRBV6-1, with TRBD1 as a possible D gene (6 bases). Trimming pared 6 bases from V and 5 bases from J, leaving 10 bases between. The CDR3 consists of 12 residues. The V gene's germline CDR1 is MNHNS and CDR2 SASEGT. CDR3 amino acids: CASRGDKETQYF. The DNA of the CDR3 is TGTGCCAGCAGGGGGGACAAGGAGACCCAGTACTTC.

This clone was detected once. The chain recombines TRBV9 with TRBJ1-3; the D is unclear. Trimming removed 3 bases at V and 0 bases at J, with 7 bases between. Germline CDR1 and CDR2: SGDLS and YYNGEE. CDR3 length: 14 amino acids. In nucleotides, the CDR3 is TGTGCCAGCAGCGGGAGTCACTCTGGAAACACCATATATTTT. Translation: CASSGSHSGNTIYF.

This sequence joins TRBV19 and TRBJ1-5; D gene unclear. V shed 1 base and J shed 4 bases, with 14 bases lying between them. Germline lookup yields CDR1 LNHDA and CDR2 SQIVND (reference sequence). The CDR3 length is 16 residues. CDR3 amino acids: CASSIVGPAGNQPQHF. Written as DNA, the CDR3 is TGTGCCAGTAGTATAGTAGGGCCGGCGGGGAATCAGCCCCAGCATTTT.

The V gene is TRBV9, the J gene TRBJ2-3; D is ambiguous. The CDR3 runs 18 residues. V lost 1 base and J 1 base, leaving 19 bases between the germline ends. Germline V CDR1 and CDR2: SGDLS, YYNGEE. The chain's CDR3 is CASSVLPAARQGTDTQYF. CDR3 DNA sequence: TGTGCCAGCAGCGTACTTCCCGCGGCCCGACAAGGCACAGATACGCAGTATTTT.

This clone has just a few counts. This rearrangement joins TRBV5-1 to TRBJ1-6; 11 positions match TRBD1. Trimming cost V 1 base and J 7 bases; bases outside gene matches: 10. From germline, CDR1 is SGHRS and CDR2 YFSETQ. The CDR3 is 18 amino acids. Here the CDR3 DNA reads TGCGCCAGCAGCTTGCCGGACAGGGGGCGTGTGAAGAATTCACCCCTCCACTTT. Translation: CASSLPDRGRVKNSPLHF.

The chain couples TRBV27 to TRBJ2-7; 8 bases are a match to TRBD1. V trimming: 4 bases; J trimming: 0 bases; junction bases outside the gene matches: 5. The CDR3 has 15 amino acids. The germline gives CDR1 MNHEY, CDR2 SMNVEV (reference sequence). Written as DNA, the CDR3 is TGTGCCAGCAGTTATGGGACAGGATTCTCCTACGAGCAGTACTTC. As protein: CASSYGTGFSYEQYF.

The chain links TRBV7-2 to TRBJ1-4; TRBD1 matches 11 bases. V was clipped by 2 bases and J by 2 bases; unmatched bases: 4. CDR3 size: 17 residues. Germline lookup yields CDR1 SGHTA and CDR2 FQGNSA. CDR3 bases: TGTGCCAGCAGCTTAAGGACAGGGGGCCGGACTAATGAAAAACTGTTTTTT. Translated: CASSLRTGGRTNEKLFF.

The J gene is TRBJ2-5, the V gene TRBV5-1; possibly TRBD2 for D (5 bases). The germline V gene encodes CDR1 SGHRS and CDR2 YFSETQ. Trimming removed 6 bases at V and 7 bases at J, with 10 bases between. This CDR3 spans 11 amino acids. The CDR3 DNA follows: TGCGCCAGCACCCTACGGGGGACCCAGTACTTC. Translating it yields CASTLRGTQYF.

The chain employs TRBV5-1 and TRBJ2-2; D is possibly TRBD2 (5 bases). The CDR3 is 16 residues long. Trimming took off 0 bases at V and 0 bases at J, with 9 bases between the two ends. Germline loops: CDR1 SGHRS, CDR2 YFSETQ. For the CDR3, the DNA is TGCGCCAGCAGCTTGGGGTCGGGGACGAACACCGGGGAGCTGTTTTTT. This gives the protein CASSLGSGTNTGELFF.

The chain carries TRBV12-5 and TRBJ2-2; D is undetermined. The CDR3 length is 16 residues. Germline V gene data show CDR1 as LGHNT and CDR2 as FRNRAP. V was shortened by 0 bases and J by 1 base, with 9 bases between the two germline ends. The CDR3: CASGLVRPQNTGELFF. The CDR3 DNA reads as TGTGCTAGTGGTTTGGTACGACCACAGAACACCGGGGAGCTGTTTTTT.

The chain's CDR3 is CASSGGQPNYGYTF. The CDR3 DNA sequence: TGTGCCAGCAGCGGGGGACAGCCTAACTATGGCTACACCTTC. This chain connects TRBV9 to TRBJ1-2; 7 nucleotides line up with TRBD1. Per germline, CDR1 SGDLS and CDR2 YYNGEE. The CDR3 contains 14 residues. V gave up 3 bases and J gave up 0 bases; unmatched junction bases: 2.

This chain joins TRBV5-5 and TRBJ2-3, with TRBD2 matching 10 bases. Germline V gene sequence: CDR1 SGHKS, CDR2 YYEKEE (reference sequence). The CDR3 contains 16 residues. Germline trimming cut 3 bases from V and 2 bases from J; bases unmatched to any gene: 6. The CDR3 DNA reads TGTGCCAGCAGCTCAGAAGCGGGGGGGCCCACAGATACGCAGTATTTT. Translated: CASSSEAGGPTDTQYF.

The rearrangement uses TRBV6-1 and TRBJ2-2, with D uncertain. The ends were cut back, 1 base at V and 6 bases at J, with 6 bases in the middle. Germline V gene sequence: CDR1 MNHNS, CDR2 SASEGT. The CDR3 spans 13 residues. The CDR3 DNA sequence: TGTGCCAGCAGTGAAGTGCCGGCCGGGGAGCTGTTTTTT. Amino acid sequence: CASSEVPAGELFF.

This sequence joins TRBV4-2 and TRBJ1-6; unclear D gene. There are 16 residues in the CDR3. Trimming took 0 bases from V and 0 from J, leaving 6 bases between them. From germline, CDR1 is LGHNA and CDR2 YNFKEQ. CDR3 nucleotides: TGTGCCAGCAGCCAAGAAGGGTACTCCTATAATTCACCCCTCCACTTT. This encodes CASSQEGYSYNSPLHF.

This clone ranks as medium-sized. The J gene is TRBJ1-6, the V gene TRBV7-3; D is perhaps TRBD1 (6 bases). The CDR3 contains 13 residues. CDR1 and CDR2 (germline): SGHTA, FQGTGA. Trimming cost V 5 bases and J 7 bases, with 9 bases left between them. For the CDR3, the DNA is TGTGCCAGCAGCCCGGGACAAAATTCACCCCTCCACTTT. It is translated as CASSPGQNSPLHF.